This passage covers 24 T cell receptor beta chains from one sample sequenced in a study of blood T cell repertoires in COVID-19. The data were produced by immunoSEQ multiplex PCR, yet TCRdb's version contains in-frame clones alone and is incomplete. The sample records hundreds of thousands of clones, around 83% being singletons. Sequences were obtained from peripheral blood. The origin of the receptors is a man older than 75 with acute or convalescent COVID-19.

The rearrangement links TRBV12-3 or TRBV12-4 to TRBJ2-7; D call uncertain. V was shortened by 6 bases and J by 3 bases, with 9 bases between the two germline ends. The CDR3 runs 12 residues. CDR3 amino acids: CASSPLFYEQYF. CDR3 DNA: TGTGCCAGCAGCCCACTATTCTACGAGCAGTACTTC.

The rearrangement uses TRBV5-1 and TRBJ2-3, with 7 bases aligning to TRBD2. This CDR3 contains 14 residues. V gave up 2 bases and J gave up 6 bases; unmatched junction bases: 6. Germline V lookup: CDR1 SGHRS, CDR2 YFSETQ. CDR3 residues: CASSLTGGWDTQYF. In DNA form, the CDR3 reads TGCGCCAGCAGCTTAACGGGGGGATGGGATACGCAGTATTTT.

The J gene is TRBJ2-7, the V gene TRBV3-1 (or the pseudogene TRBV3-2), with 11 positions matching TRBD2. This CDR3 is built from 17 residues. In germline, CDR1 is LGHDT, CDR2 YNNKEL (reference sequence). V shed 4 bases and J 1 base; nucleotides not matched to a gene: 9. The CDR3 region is CASSLGTSGGGSYEQYF. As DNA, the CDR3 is TGTGCCAGCAGCCTGGGGACTAGCGGAGGCGGATCCTACGAGCAGTACTTC.

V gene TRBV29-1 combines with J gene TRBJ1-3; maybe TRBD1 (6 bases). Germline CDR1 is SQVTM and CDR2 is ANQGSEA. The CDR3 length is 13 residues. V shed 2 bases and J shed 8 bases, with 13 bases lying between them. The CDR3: CSVETGSGDTIYF. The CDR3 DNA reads TGCAGCGTTGAAACAGGGAGCGGGGACACCATATATTTT. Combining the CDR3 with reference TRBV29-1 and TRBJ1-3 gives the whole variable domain SAVISQKPSRDICQRGTSLTIQCQVDSQVTMMFWYRQQPGQSLTLIATANQGSEATYESGFVIDKFPISRPNLTFSTLTVSNMSPEDSSIYLCSVETGSGDTIYFGEGSWLTVV.

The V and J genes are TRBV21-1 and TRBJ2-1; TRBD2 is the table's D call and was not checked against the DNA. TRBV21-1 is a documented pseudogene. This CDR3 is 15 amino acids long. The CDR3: CASSKLSGSVNEQFF. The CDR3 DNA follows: TGTGCCAGCAGCAAGCTAAGCGGGAGTGTAAATGAGCAGTTCTTC.

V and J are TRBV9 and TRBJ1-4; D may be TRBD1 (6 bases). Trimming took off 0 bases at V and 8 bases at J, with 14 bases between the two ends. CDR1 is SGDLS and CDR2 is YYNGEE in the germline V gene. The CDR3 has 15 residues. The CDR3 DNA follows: TGTGCCAGCAGCGTAGGAGACAGGTCCCGGGAAAAACTGTTTTTT. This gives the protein CASSVGDRSREKLFF.

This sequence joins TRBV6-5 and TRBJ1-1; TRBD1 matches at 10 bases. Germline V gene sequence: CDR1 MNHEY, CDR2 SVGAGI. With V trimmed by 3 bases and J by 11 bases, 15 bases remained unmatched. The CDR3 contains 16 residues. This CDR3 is CASSYSKGQGHLKAFF. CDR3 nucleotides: TGTGCCAGCAGTTATTCTAAGGGACAGGGGCACCTCAAGGCTTTCTTT.

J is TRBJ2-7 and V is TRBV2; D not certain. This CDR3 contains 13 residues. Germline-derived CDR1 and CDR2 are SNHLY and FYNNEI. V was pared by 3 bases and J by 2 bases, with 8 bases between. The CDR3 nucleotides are TGTGCCAGCAGTGAGAACTTTGCCTACGAGCAGTACTTC. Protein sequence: CASSENFAYEQYF.

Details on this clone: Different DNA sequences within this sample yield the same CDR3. The CDR3 DNA reads as TGTGCCAGCAGCGTAGTACAGAATTATGGCTACACCTTC. It translates to CASSVVQNYGYTF. The gene calls are TRBV9 and TRBJ1-2; D is unclear. This CDR3 has 13 residues. Trimming shortened V by 0 bases and J by 5 bases, and 8 bases separated the two germline ends. Germline V gene lookup returns CDR1 SGDLS and CDR2 YYNGEE. Together with reference TRBV9 and TRBJ1-2, the CDR3 gives the full variable domain: DSGVTQTPKHLITATGQRVTLRCSPRSGDLSVYWYQQSLDQGLQFLIQYYNGEERAKGNILERFSAQQFPDLHSELNLSSLELGDSALYFCASSVVQNYGYTFGSGTRLTVV.

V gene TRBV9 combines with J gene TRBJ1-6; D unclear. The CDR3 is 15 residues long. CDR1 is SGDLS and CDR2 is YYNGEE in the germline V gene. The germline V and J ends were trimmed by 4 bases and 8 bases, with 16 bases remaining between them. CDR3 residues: CASSLAPQVDSPLHF. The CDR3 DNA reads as TGTGCCAGCAGCCTCGCCCCCCAGGTAGATTCACCCCTCCACTTT.

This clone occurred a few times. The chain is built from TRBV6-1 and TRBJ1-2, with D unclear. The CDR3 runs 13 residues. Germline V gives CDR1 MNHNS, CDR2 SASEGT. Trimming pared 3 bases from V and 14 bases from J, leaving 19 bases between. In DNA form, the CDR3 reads TGTGCCAGCAGTGATACGAGGTTGTGGCTTGGGACCTTC. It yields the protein CASSDTRLWLGTF.

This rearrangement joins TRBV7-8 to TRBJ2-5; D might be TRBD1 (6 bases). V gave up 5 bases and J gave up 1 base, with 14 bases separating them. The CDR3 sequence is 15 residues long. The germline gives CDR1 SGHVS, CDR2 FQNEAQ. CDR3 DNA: TGTGCCAGCAGCCTGTTCGGGACATCCCAAGAGACCCAGTACTTC. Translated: CASSLFGTSQETQYF. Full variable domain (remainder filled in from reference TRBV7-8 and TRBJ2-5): GAGVSQSPRYKVAKRGQDVALRCDPISGHVSLFWYQQALGQGPEFLTYFQNEAQLDKSGLPSDRFFAERPEGSVSTLKIQRTQQEDSAVYLCASSLFGTSQETQYFGPGTRLLVL.

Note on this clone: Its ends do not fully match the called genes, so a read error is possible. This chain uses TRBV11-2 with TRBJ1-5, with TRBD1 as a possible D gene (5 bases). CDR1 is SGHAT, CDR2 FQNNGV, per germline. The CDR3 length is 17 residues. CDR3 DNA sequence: TGTGCCAGCTGCTTAGATGATAGTAGGGGTAGCAATCAGCCCCAGCATTTT. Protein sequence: CASCLDDSRGSNQPQHF.

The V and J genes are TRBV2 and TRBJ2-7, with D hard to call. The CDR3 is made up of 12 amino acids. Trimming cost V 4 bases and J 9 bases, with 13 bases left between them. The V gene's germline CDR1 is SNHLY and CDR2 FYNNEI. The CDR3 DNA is TGTGCCAGCAGTGCCAGAGTGCGAGGGCAGTACTTC. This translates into CASSARVRGQYF.

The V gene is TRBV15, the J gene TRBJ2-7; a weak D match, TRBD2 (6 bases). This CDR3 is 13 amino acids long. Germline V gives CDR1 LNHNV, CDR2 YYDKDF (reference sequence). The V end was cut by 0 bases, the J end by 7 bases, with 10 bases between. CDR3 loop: CATSREGGWEQYF. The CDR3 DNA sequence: TGTGCCACCAGCAGAGAGGGAGGCTGGGAGCAGTACTTC.

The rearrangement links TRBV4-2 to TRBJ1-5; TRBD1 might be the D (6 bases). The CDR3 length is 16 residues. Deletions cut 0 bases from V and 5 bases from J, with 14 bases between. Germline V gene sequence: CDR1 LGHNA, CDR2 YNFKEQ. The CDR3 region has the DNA TGTGCCAGCAGCCAAGAGGCAGGGGCCAACTATCAGCCCCAGCATTTT. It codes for CASSQEAGANYQPQHF.

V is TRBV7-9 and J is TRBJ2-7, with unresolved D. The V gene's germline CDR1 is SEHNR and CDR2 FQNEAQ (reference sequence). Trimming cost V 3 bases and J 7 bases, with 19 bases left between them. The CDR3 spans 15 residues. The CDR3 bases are TGTGCCAGCAGCTTTTTCTCCAGGCGTCAAGAGGAGCAGTACTTC. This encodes CASSFFSRRQEEQYF.

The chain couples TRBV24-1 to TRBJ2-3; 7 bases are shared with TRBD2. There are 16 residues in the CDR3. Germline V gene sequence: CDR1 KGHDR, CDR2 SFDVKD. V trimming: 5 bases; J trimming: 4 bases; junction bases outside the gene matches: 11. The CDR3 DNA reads TGTGCCACCAGTGTGATGAGCGGGGAGGCGGCAGATACGCAGTATTTT. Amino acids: CATSVMSGEAADTQYF.

Written as DNA, the CDR3 is TGTGCCAGCAGCTTTCGCGAAAAGGAGACCCAGTACTTC. This encodes CASSFREKETQYF. The chain employs TRBV7-9 and TRBJ2-5; no clear D. This CDR3 has 13 residues. Per the germline V gene, CDR1 is SEHNR and CDR2 is FQNEAQ (reference sequence). Trimming removed 3 bases at V and 5 bases at J, with 10 bases between.

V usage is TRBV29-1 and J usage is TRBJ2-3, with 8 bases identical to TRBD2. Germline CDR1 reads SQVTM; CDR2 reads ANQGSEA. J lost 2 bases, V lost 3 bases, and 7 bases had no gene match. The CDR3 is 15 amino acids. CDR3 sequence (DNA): TGCAGCGTTGACGGACTAGCCCCACACACAGATACGCAGTATTTT. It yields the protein CSVDGLAPHTDTQYF.

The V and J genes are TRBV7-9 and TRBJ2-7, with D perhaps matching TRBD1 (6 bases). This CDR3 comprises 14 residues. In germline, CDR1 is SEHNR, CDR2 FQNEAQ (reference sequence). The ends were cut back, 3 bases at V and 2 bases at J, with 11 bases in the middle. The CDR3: CASSFETGTYEQYF. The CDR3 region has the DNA TGTGCCAGCAGCTTTGAAACAGGGACCTACGAGCAGTACTTC.

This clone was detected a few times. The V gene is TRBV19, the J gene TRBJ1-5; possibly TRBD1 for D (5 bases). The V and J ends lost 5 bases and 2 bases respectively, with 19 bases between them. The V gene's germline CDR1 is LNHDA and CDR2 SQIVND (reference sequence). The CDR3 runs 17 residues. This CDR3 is CASSFWAGRMGNQPQHF. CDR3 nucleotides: TGTGCCAGTAGTTTCTGGGCAGGGCGGATGGGCAATCAGCCCCAGCATTTT. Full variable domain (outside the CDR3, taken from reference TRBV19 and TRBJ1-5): DGGITQSPKYLFRKEGQNVTLSCEQNLNHDAMYWYRQDPGQGLRLIYYSQIVNDFQKGDIAEGYSVSREKKESFPLTVTSAQKNPTAFYLCASSFWAGRMGNQPQHFGDGTRLSIL.

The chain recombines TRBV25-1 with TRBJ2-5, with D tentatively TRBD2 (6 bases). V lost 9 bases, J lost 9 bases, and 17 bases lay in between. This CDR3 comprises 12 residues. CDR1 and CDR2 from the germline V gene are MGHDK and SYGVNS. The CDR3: CASWDSLKSQYF. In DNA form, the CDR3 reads TGTGCCAGTTGGGACTCTCTAAAGTCCCAGTACTTC.

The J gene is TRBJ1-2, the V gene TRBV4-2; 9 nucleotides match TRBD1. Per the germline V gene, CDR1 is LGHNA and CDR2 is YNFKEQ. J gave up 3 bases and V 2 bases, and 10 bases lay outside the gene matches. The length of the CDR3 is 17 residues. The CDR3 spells CASSQLQGAGLDYGYTF. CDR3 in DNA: TGTGCCAGCAGCCAACTACAGGGGGCCGGTTTGGACTATGGCTACACCTTC.